A selection of T cell receptor beta chains follows, all from one sample in a study of blood T cell repertoires in COVID-19. Only in-frame clones appear in the TCRdb table, and some are missing; sequencing was by immunoSEQ multiplex PCR. The data show 200,000 to 250,000 clones, with under 90% seen just once and 3% to 4% held by the top ten. The source material was PBMCs or T cells enriched from blood (not recorded which). Receptors originate from a woman aged 60 to 75 who had recovered from COVID-19. Each CDR3 is given with its conserved first and last residue. The D gene is left open where the match is weak. Expanded clones are given a class, and other clones once, few, many or no size at all.

TGTGCCAGAAGCCCTGGACTAGCGGGCCGAACCTACGAGCAGTACTTC | CARSPGLAGRTYEQYF | TRBD2 | NA | TRBJ2-7 | TRBV5-3
TGTGCCAGCAGTCCCTTCGGGAGGGATGGCAATGAGCAGTTCTTC | CASSPFGRDGNEQFF | TRBD2 | NA | TRBJ2-1 | TRBV6-2/TRBV6-3
TGTGCCAGCAGCCAAGTTACGGTCAAAGAGACCCAGTACTTC | CASSQVTVKETQYF | NA | NA | TRBJ2-5 | TRBV3-1/TRBV3-2
TGCGCCAGCAGCCAAATAGGGGACACTGAAGCTTTCTTT | CASSQIGDTEAFF | NA | NA | TRBJ1-1 | TRBV4-3
TGTGCCATCAGTGAGTCCACAGGGGAACAGCCCCAGCATTTT | CAISESTGEQPQHF | TRBD1 | NA | TRBJ1-5 | TRBV10-3
TGTGCCACCAAGTTTAGTACGGTCTCCTACGAGCAGTACTTC | CATKFSTVSYEQYF | NA | NA | TRBJ2-7 | TRBV6-5
TGCGCCAGCAGCTTGGCCCCAGTGAACACTGAAGCTTTCTTT | CASSLAPVNTEAFF | NA | NA | TRBJ1-1 | TRBV5-1
TGTGCCATCAGTGAGTCGGAAGGTGGGGGACAGGCCCCGGGCTACACCTTC | CAISESEGGGQAPGYTF | TRBD1 | NA | TRBJ1-2 | TRBV10-3
TGTGCCAGCAGGGCGATGACAGCCGCAACTAATGAAAAACTGTTTTTT | CASRAMTAATNEKLFF | NA | NA | TRBJ1-4 | TRBV2
TGTGCCAGCAGCTTAGCACTCCGCGCTGGCTACACCTTC | CASSLALRAGYTF | NA | NA | TRBJ1-2 | TRBV7-2
TGTGCCAGCAGCTTAGAGTCGCGACAGGGATACAATGAGCAGTTCTTC | CASSLESRQGYNEQFF | TRBD1 | few | TRBJ2-1 | TRBV11-1
TGTGCCAGCAGCTCAGGGGTGGGACAGGGATCAGGCTACACCTTC | CASSSGVGQGSGYTF | TRBD1 | NA | TRBJ1-2 | TRBV7-2
TGTGCCAGCAGCTTGGGCAGGGATAGGACCGGGGAGCTGTTTTTT | CASSLGRDRTGELFF | NA | NA | TRBJ2-2 | TRBV7-9
TGTGCCACCAAGCGGCAAGAGACCCAGTACTTC | CATKRQETQYF | NA | NA | TRBJ2-5 | TRBV6-5
TGCGCCAGCAGTCCGGGGGGCGGAGGGGAGACCCAGTACTTC | CASSPGGGGETQYF | NA | NA | TRBJ2-5 | TRBV5-1
TGTGCCAGCAGCCGGCACAGGGGTCGTGAAGCTTTCTTT | CASSRHRGREAFF | TRBD1 | NA | TRBJ1-1 | TRBV14
TGTGCCAGCAGCCGCTATCTAGCGGGGGGGCGGGTTGACTTC | CASSRYLAGGRVDF | TRBD2 | NA | TRBJ2-7 | TRBV7-6
TGTGCCAGCAGCTTATCTCGGGCCGGGGAGCTGTTTTTT | CASSLSRAGELFF | NA | NA | TRBJ2-2 | TRBV11-2
TGTGCCAGCAGTGAGACCGGGACTGGCTCCTACGAGCAGTACTTC | CASSETGTGSYEQYF | NA | NA | TRBJ2-7 | TRBV6-1
TGTGCCACCAGCAGCGACAGGATCGGGGACATTCAGTACTTC | CATSSDRIGDIQYF | NA | NA | TRBJ2-4 | TRBV15
TGTGCCAGCAGTTTACGGGGAGCTGGAAACACCATATATTTT | CASSLRGAGNTIYF | NA | few | TRBJ1-3 | TRBV27
TGTGCCAGTAGTATAGCAGGGGTGGGGCAGGCCAAAAACATTCAGTACTTC | CASSIAGVGQAKNIQYF | NA | NA | TRBJ2-4 | TRBV19
TGTGCCAGCAGCTTTAGCAATCAGCCCCAGCATTTT | CASSFSNQPQHF | NA | NA | TRBJ1-5 | TRBV12-3/TRBV12-4
TGTGCCAGCAGTTCCATCGGGACAGGGGGCTACAATGAGCAGTTCTTC | CASSSIGTGGYNEQFF | TRBD1 | NA | TRBJ2-1 | TRBV27
TGTGCCAGCAGCCCAGTGGGACAGGGGTCCAAACAATATGGCTACACCTTC | CASSPVGQGSKQYGYTF | TRBD1 | few | TRBJ1-2 | TRBV7-2
TGTGCCAGCAGTGGTGGTGGCTCGGAGTACAATGAGCAGTTCTTC | CASSGGGSEYNEQFF | NA | NA | TRBJ2-1 | TRBV2
TGTGCCAGTAGTCCCGAGGGCCCAATTGAAGCTTTCTTT | CASSPEGPIEAFF | NA | NA | TRBJ1-1 | TRBV19
TGTGCCAGCAGCCTCCATGCGCGGGACTACGAGCAGTACTTC | CASSLHARDYEQYF | NA | NA | TRBJ2-7 | TRBV27
TGTGCCAGCAGCCAAGTAACTCTAATTACCTATAATTCACCCCTCCACTTT | CASSQVTLITYNSPLHF | NA | NA | TRBJ1-6 | TRBV3-1/TRBV3-2
TGCGCCAGCAGTCGGACAGGGGGCCAAGAGACCCAGTACTTC | CASSRTGGQETQYF | TRBD1 | NA | TRBJ2-5 | TRBV5-1
TGTGCCAGCAGCCCAGAGAGGAACACTGAAGCTTTCTTT | CASSPERNTEAFF | NA | few | TRBJ1-1 | TRBV3-1/TRBV3-2